The sequence of this T cell receptor beta chain was determined in a study of blood T cell repertoires in COVID-19. Study as a whole: The cDNA or gDNA used as material had been derived from T cells, B-cell-depleted T cells, or PBMCs.

Germline assignment: CDR1 ENHRY and CDR2 SYGVKD. The CDR3 is 13 residues long. The V gene lost 0 bases and the J gene lost 4 bases, with 4 bases spanning the gap. As originally analysed: It was from reference gene primer amplification that nucleated cell counts were estimated. Using immunoSEQ multiplex PCR, the repertoire was profiled, and TCRdb retains in-frame clones only, with some absent. V and J calls and clone size are copied from that table; D and trimming were computed from the DNA. The table shows approximately 68,000 clones, with more than 70% occurring only once. This TCR came from a man between 65 and 85 years old with active or convalescent COVID-19. What was sequenced was peripheral blood. The rearrangement uses TRBV10-3 and TRBJ1-3; D gene unclear. DNA for the CDR3: TGTGCCATCAGTGAGTCGTTAGGAAACACCATATATTTT. Its protein is CAISESLGNTIYF.